One sample yielded the 31 T cell receptor beta chains listed below, sequenced in a study of OX40 agonist ivuxolimab in advanced cancers. The table came from immunoSEQ multiplex PCR; TCRdb's copy has only in-frame clones and leaves some out. The repertoire holds some 98,000 clones, with 70% to 85% as singletons. Here the sequenced sample was CD4+ or CD8+ T cells sorted from blood, taken in a trial of the OX40 agonist ivuxolimab. Receptors were obtained from an adult with an advanced solid tumor such as melanoma, head and neck, liver or kidney cancer.

This clone has just a few counts. The chain carries TRBV7-8 and TRBJ2-2; D gene unclear. Germline values: CDR1 SGHVS, CDR2 FQNEAQ. The CDR3 spans 16 residues. V was cut by 2 bases and J by 2 bases, with 12 bases left in between. The CDR3 sequence: CASSLSSNRNTGELFF. The CDR3 DNA follows: TGTGCCAGCAGCTTATCAAGCAATAGAAACACCGGGGAGCTGTTTTTT.

This rearrangement joins TRBV4-2 to TRBJ2-1; unclear D gene. The V and J ends lost 0 bases and 4 bases respectively, with 10 bases between them. Per germline, CDR1 LGHNA and CDR2 YNFKEQ. CDR3 length: 15 residues. For the CDR3, the DNA is TGTGCCAGCAGCCAAGACCCCCAAAGATACAATGAGCAGTTCTTC. This codes for CASSQDPQRYNEQFF.

The V call is TRBV5-5, the J call TRBJ1-1, with 10 bases aligning to TRBD1. Trimming cost V 4 bases and J 5 bases; bases outside gene matches: 5. CDR1 is SGHKS and CDR2 is YYEKEE in the germline V gene (reference sequence). The CDR3 extends over 14 amino acids. In DNA form, the CDR3 reads TGTGCCAGCAGCACGACAGGGGGCTGGACTGAAGCTTTCTTT. Amino acids: CASSTTGGWTEAFF.

The rearrangement uses TRBV5-4 and TRBJ2-2, with D possibly matching TRBD1 (6 bases). Per germline, CDR1 SGHNT and CDR2 YYREEE (reference sequence). The length of the CDR3 is 16 residues. V shed 0 bases and J shed 0 bases, with 9 bases lying between them. CDR3 sequence (DNA): TGTGCCAGCAGCTTGGCGGGACACGCGAACACCGGGGAGCTGTTTTTT. It encodes CASSLAGHANTGELFF. The complete variable domain, with remaining parts taken from reference TRBV5-4 and TRBJ2-2, reads ETGVTQSPTHLIKTRGQQVTLRCSSQSGHNTVSWYQQALGQGPQFIFQYYREEENGRGNFPPRFSGLQFPNYSSELNVNALELDDSALYLCASSLAGHANTGELFFGEGSRLTVL.

The rearrangement links TRBV28 to TRBJ2-5, with 11 bases fitting TRBD1. Germline V gene sequence: CDR1 MDHEN, CDR2 SYDVKM. The CDR3 sequence is 16 residues long. Unmatched junction bases numbered 9, after V lost 5 bases and J lost 4 bases. CDR3 amino acids: CASSSRDRGFRETQYF. CDR3 nucleotides: TGTGCCAGCAGTAGCCGGGACAGGGGGTTCCGAGAGACCCAGTACTTC.

The V gene is TRBV5-4, the J gene TRBJ2-5; 8 positions agree with TRBD2. Germline loops: CDR1 SGHNT, CDR2 YYREEE (reference sequence). This CDR3 has 14 amino acids. J lost 2 bases, V lost 5 bases, and 5 bases had no gene match. CDR3 bases: TGTGCCAGCAGGTCCGGGACTAGTCAAGAGACCCAGTACTTC. This encodes CASRSGTSQETQYF.

The J gene is TRBJ2-5, the V gene TRBV5-5, with 8 bases that match TRBD1. The CDR3 covers 16 residues. Trimming at V came to 3 bases and at J to 3 bases, leaving 10 bases not matched to a gene. Germline V gene lookup returns CDR1 SGHKS and CDR2 YYEKEE (reference sequence). CDR3 region: CASSYRGRGQEETQYF. Written as DNA, the CDR3 is TGTGCCAGCAGCTACAGGGGCAGGGGGCAGGAAGAGACCCAGTACTTC.

V gene TRBV4-3 combines with J gene TRBJ1-2; no definite D call. V dropped 0 bases and J dropped 6 bases, with 11 bases sitting between them. CDR3 length equals 14 residues. Germline lookup yields CDR1 LGHNA and CDR2 YSLEER. The CDR3 reads CASSQEGPRNGYTF. DNA for the CDR3: TGCGCCAGCAGCCAAGAAGGCCCTAGGAATGGCTACACCTTC.

This sequence joins TRBV7-2 and TRBJ1-1, with a possible D match to TRBD1 (5 bases). Trimming cost V 5 bases and J 7 bases, with 17 bases left between them. CDR1 is SGHTA, CDR2 FQGNSA, per germline. The CDR3 has 14 amino acids. The CDR3 protein is CASSPRWGIGEAFF. Here the CDR3 DNA reads TGTGCCAGCAGCCCACGGTGGGGGATTGGTGAAGCTTTCTTT.

This clone was seen only once. The genes are TRBV30 and TRBJ1-3, with a tentative D call TRBD1 (5 bases). Germline assignment: CDR1 GTSNPN and CDR2 SVGIG (reference sequence). V was shortened by 3 bases and J by 0 bases, with 9 bases between the two germline ends. This CDR3 has 14 amino acids. This chain's CDR3 is CAWSQGISGNTIYF. The CDR3 DNA reads as TGTGCCTGGAGCCAGGGTATCTCTGGAAACACCATATATTTT.

J is TRBJ1-1 and V is TRBV29-1; a possible D gene is TRBD1 (5 bases). The CDR3 has 16 amino acids. V lost 6 bases, J lost 1 base, and 21 bases lay in between. Looked up from germline, CDR1 is SQVTM and CDR2 is ANQGSEA. The CDR3 DNA is TGCAGCGTCATGCCAGGGCGGAGTCCTAGGAACACTGAAGCTTTCTTT. Its translation is CSVMPGRSPRNTEAFF.

The CDR3 reads CASSQVQVGVRGLAKNIQYF. The CDR3 DNA is TGCGCCAGCAGCCAAGTTCAGGTTGGCGTGCGGGGATTAGCCAAAAACATTCAGTACTTC. The rearrangement uses TRBV4-3 and TRBJ2-4, with D perhaps TRBD2 (6 bases). There are 20 residues in the CDR3. Germline V gene lookup returns CDR1 LGHNA and CDR2 YSLEER. Trimming took 1 base from V and 0 from J, leaving 22 bases between them.

This chain joins TRBV6-6 and TRBJ1-6; D perhaps matches TRBD1 (5 bases). V lost 6 bases and J 13 bases, leaving 19 bases between the germline ends. CDR1 and CDR2 (germline): MNHNY, SVGAGI (reference sequence). This CDR3 region has 14 residues. DNA for the CDR3: TGTGCCAGCAGCCGGTCGACAGTCCCCTCGCCCCTCCACTTT. Its translation: CASSRSTVPSPLHF.

This clone was seen only once. The chain recombines TRBV28 with TRBJ1-2; perhaps TRBD1 as D (5 bases). V lost 5 bases to trimming and J lost 5 bases, with 21 bases between them. Germline V CDR1 and CDR2: MDHEN, SYDVKM. There are 16 residues in the CDR3. CDR3 loop: CASSVVGRMNEYGYTF. The CDR3 DNA is TGTGCCAGCAGTGTCGTGGGACGGATGAATGAGTATGGCTACACCTTC.

V usage is TRBV11-2 and J usage is TRBJ2-2, with TRBD2 as a possible D gene (6 bases). Between the trimmed V and J ends, which lost 6 bases and 3 bases, there was a span of 8 bases. Germline CDR1 SGHAT, CDR2 FQNNGV. This CDR3 has 13 amino acids. The CDR3 region is CASREGYTGELFF. DNA of the CDR3: TGTGCCAGCAGGGAGGGGTACACCGGGGAGCTGTTTTTT.

This sequence joins TRBV20-1 and TRBJ2-3; D gene uncertain. CDR3 length: 11 amino acids. Germline V gene lookup returns CDR1 DFQATT and CDR2 SNEGSKA (reference sequence). V was pared by 3 bases and J by 3 bases, with 4 bases between. In DNA, the CDR3 is TGCAGTGCTAGCTCTACAGATACGCAGTATTTT. Translated, it gives CSASSTDTQYF.

The chain is built from TRBV15 and TRBJ2-3, with D unclear. V lost 5 bases and J 2 bases, leaving 14 bases between the germline ends. CDR3 length: 15 amino acids. Looked up from germline, CDR1 is LNHNV and CDR2 is YYDKDF (reference sequence). CDR3 in amino acids: CATSPGRVPTDTQYF. The CDR3 DNA reads TGTGCCACCAGCCCTGGACGAGTCCCCACAGATACGCAGTATTTT.

The CDR3 DNA sequence: TGTGCCAGCAGGGTAGCGGACGAGCAGTACTTC. Translation gives CASRVADEQYF. The V and J genes are TRBV2 and TRBJ2-7; perhaps TRBD2 as D (6 bases). The germline V gene encodes CDR1 SNHLY and CDR2 FYNNEI. This CDR3 comprises 11 residues. The germline V and J ends were trimmed by 6 bases and 5 bases, with 8 bases remaining between them.

This chain connects TRBV5-1 to TRBJ1-1; 7 bases map to TRBD1. Trimming took 4 bases from V and 5 from J; bases not matched to a gene: 5. This CDR3 has 13 amino acids. Germline loops: CDR1 SGHRS, CDR2 YFSETQ. DNA of the CDR3: TGCGCCAGCAGCACCGGACAGGAAACTGAAGCTTTCTTT. Amino acids: CASSTGQETEAFF.

This clone was observed a few times. This chain joins TRBV19 and TRBJ2-3; no definite D call. Germline V gene sequence: CDR1 LNHDA, CDR2 SQIVND (reference sequence). Trimming shortened V by 2 bases and J by 4 bases, and 10 bases separated the two germline ends. The CDR3 sequence is 14 residues long. The CDR3 nucleotides are TGTGCCAGTAGTATAAGCCAATACCCAGATACGCAGTATTTT. Protein product: CASSISQYPDTQYF.

The gene calls are TRBV19 and TRBJ1-1, with TRBD1 matching 9 bases. The germline gives CDR1 LNHDA, CDR2 SQIVND (reference sequence). This CDR3 contains 15 residues. The trim removed 4 bases at V and 5 bases at J, leaving 8 bases unmatched. The CDR3 sequence: CASSRTGEEGTEAFF. The CDR3 DNA is TGTGCCAGTAGTAGGACAGGGGAAGAAGGAACTGAAGCTTTCTTT.

V and J are TRBV5-6 and TRBJ2-5, with D perhaps assigned TRBD1 or TRBD2 (5 bases each). This CDR3 contains 14 residues. Per germline, CDR1 SGHDT and CDR2 YYEEEE. The germline V and J ends were trimmed by 4 bases and 3 bases, with 13 bases remaining between them. CDR3 nucleotides: TGTGCCAGCAGCATGGGACCCTTAGAAGAGACCCAGTACTTC. Protein product: CASSMGPLEETQYF. The full variable domain, completed using reference TRBV5-6 and TRBJ2-5, is DAGVTQSPTHLIKTRGQQVTLRCSPKSGHDTVSWYQQALGQGPQFIFQYYEEEERQRGNFPDRFSGHQFPNYSSELNVNALLLGDSALYLCASSMGPLEETQYFGPGTRLLVL.

The chain combines TRBV7-9 with TRBJ1-2; 7 bases are a match to TRBD1. With 4 bases clipped from V and 4 bases from J, the junction kept 6 bases outside the gene matches. The CDR3 has 14 amino acids. Germline CDR1 SEHNR, CDR2 FQNEAQ (reference sequence). CDR3 loop: CASSYLGQFYGYTF. CDR3 bases: TGTGCCAGCAGCTATTTGGGACAGTTCTATGGCTACACCTTC.

The rearrangement uses TRBV5-1 and TRBJ2-5, with 7 nucleotides matching TRBD1. Germline V lookup: CDR1 SGHRS, CDR2 YFSETQ. V shed 2 bases, J shed 7 bases, and the junction held 8 bases outside the gene matches. The CDR3 has 14 residues. The CDR3 protein is CASSFEDRTGTQYF. The CDR3, as DNA: TGCGCCAGCAGCTTCGAGGACAGGACCGGGACCCAGTACTTC.

The chain is built from TRBV7-6 and TRBJ2-2; TRBD1 matches 11 bases. Germline loops: CDR1 SGHVS, CDR2 FNYEAQ. The ends lost 5 bases at V and 5 bases at J; junction bases unmatched: 10. The CDR3 is 17 amino acids. The CDR3: CASSPRGQGAATGELFF. The CDR3 DNA reads as TGTGCCAGCAGCCCTAGAGGACAGGGGGCAGCGACCGGGGAGCTGTTTTTT.

This CDR3 reads CASSRQGSDYGYTF. The CDR3 nucleotides read TGTGCCAGCAGCCGACAGGGGTCGGACTATGGCTACACCTTC. The gene calls are TRBV5-4 and TRBJ1-2; TRBD1 agrees at 8 bases. J lost 3 bases, V lost 4 bases, and 5 bases had no gene match. The CDR3 contains 14 residues. Germline V gene sequence: CDR1 SGHNT, CDR2 YYREEE (reference sequence). Full variable domain (remainder filled in from reference TRBV5-4 and TRBJ1-2): ETGVTQSPTHLIKTRGQQVTLRCSSQSGHNTVSWYQQALGQGPQFIFQYYREEENGRGNFPPRFSGLQFPNYSSELNVNALELDDSALYLCASSRQGSDYGYTFGSGTRLTVV.

The gene calls are TRBV15 and TRBJ2-4, with 7 bases aligning to TRBD2. Per the germline V gene, CDR1 is LNHNV and CDR2 is YYDKDF (reference sequence). The ends lost 0 bases at V and 9 bases at J; junction bases unmatched: 17. The CDR3 has 18 amino acids. The CDR3 sequence is CATSRDLAGDIKKGIQYF. CDR3 nucleotides: TGTGCCACCAGCAGAGATTTGGCGGGAGACATCAAAAAGGGCATTCAGTACTTC.

The chain carries TRBV7-9 and TRBJ1-6; maybe TRBD1 (6 bases). Germline CDR1 is SEHNR and CDR2 is FQNEAQ (reference sequence). This CDR3 spans 15 amino acids. V was pared by 5 bases and J by 6 bases, with 14 bases between. CDR3 bases: TGTGCCAGCAGCCTCGTAGGGGGGAGTAATTCACCCCTCCACTTT. The encoded protein is CASSLVGGSNSPLHF. The variable domain in full, completed from reference TRBV7-9 and TRBJ1-6, reads DTGVSQNPRHKITKRGQNVTFRCDPISEHNRLYWYRQTLGQGPEFLTYFQNEAQLEKSRLLSDRFSAERPKGSFSTLEIQRTEQGDSAMYLCASSLVGGSNSPLHFGNGTRLTVT.

Comment on this clone: One junction end does not reproduce the germline sequence, and a read error may be involved. This chain links TRBV7-2 with TRBJ2-7, with 15 bases matching TRBD2. The CDR3 sequence is 13 residues long. In germline, CDR1 is SGHTA, CDR2 FQGNSA. In DNA form, the CDR3 reads TGTGCCAGCAGCTCCGCTGGACTAGCGGGAGGGTTCTTC. This translates into CASSSAGLAGGFF.

The chain is built from TRBV9 and TRBJ2-1; a possible D gene is TRBD1 (5 bases). The CDR3 consists of 13 residues. The V gene's germline CDR1 is SGDLS and CDR2 YYNGEE. V lost 3 bases and J lost 6, with 10 bases in between. CDR3 nucleotides: TGTGCCAGCAGCGCAACAGGAATCAATGAGCAGTTCTTC. Residues: CASSATGINEQFF.

The chain joins TRBV4-3 to TRBJ1-1; D unresolved. The CDR3 totals 14 residues. The V end lost 1 base, the J end lost 2 bases, and 8 bases lay between the germline ends. The germline CDR1 and CDR2 sequences are LGHNA and YSLEER. The CDR3 DNA sequence: TGCGCCAGCAGCCAAGCCAGAATCAACACTGAAGCTTTCTTT. Its translation is CASSQARINTEAFF.